The clone carrying this T cell receptor beta chain was counted a few times. The antigen is undetermined. What was sequenced were expressed TCRB transcripts, since all of the isolated RNA had been reverse transcribed. Here immunoSEQ multiplex PCR was the method, and the copy in TCRdb shows in-frame clones only, minus some. The table shows 150,000 to 180,000 clones, with 10% occurring only once. The data stem from a study of beta chain features in type 1 diabetes. Study-level results: When Type 1 diabetes patients were examined, their TCRB CDR3s proved moderately but significantly shorter in all four CD4+ subsets.

The CDR3 sequence is 13 residues long. The V end lost 4 bases, the J end lost 0 bases, and 8 bases lay between the germline ends. Germline values: CDR1 SGHDT, CDR2 YYEEEE. The source material was central memory CD4+ T cells from blood. The rearrangement joins TRBV5-6 to TRBJ2-7; no definite D call. This receptor was obtained from a man aged 30 to 39 with type 1 diabetes. The CDR3: CASSRGTSYEQYF. CDR3 nucleotide sequence: TGTGCCAGCAGCAGAGGAACCTCCTACGAGCAGTACTTC. The variable domain in full, completed from reference TRBV5-6 and TRBJ2-7, reads DAGVTQSPTHLIKTRGQQVTLRCSPKSGHDTVSWYQQALGQGPQFIFQYYEEEERQRGNFPDRFSGHQFPNYSSELNVNALLLGDSALYLCASSRGTSYEQYFGPGTRLTVT.